One and the same sample provided the 7 T cell receptor beta chains below, sequenced in a study of blood T cell repertoires in COVID-19. TCRdb's copy holds only in-frame clones and misses some; the assay was immunoSEQ multiplex PCR. The sample lists about 130,000 clones, approximately 74% seen once, with less than 6.5% in the top ten. Sequenced: peripheral blood. Receptor source: a man in his fifties or sixties with acute or convalescent COVID-19.

This clone was counted a single time. V usage is TRBV7-2 and J usage is TRBJ2-3; D is undetermined. V lost 1 base and J 1 base, leaving 6 bases between the germline ends. Per the germline V gene, CDR1 is SGHTA and CDR2 is FQGNSA. CDR3 length: 14 amino acids. This CDR3 is CASSLVHGTDTQYF. Written as DNA, the CDR3 is TGTGCCAGCAGCTTAGTACACGGCACAGATACGCAGTATTTT.

The chain couples TRBV3-1 (or the pseudogene TRBV3-2) to TRBJ2-2, with D possibly matching TRBD1 (5 bases). V lost 4 bases to trimming and J lost 6 bases, with 9 bases between them. CDR1 is LGHDT, CDR2 YNNKEL, per germline (reference sequence). The CDR3 runs 13 residues. CDR3 nucleotides: TGTGCCAGCAGCCGGAAGGGGCCCGGGGAGCTGTTTTTT. Protein sequence: CASSRKGPGELFF.

The chain employs TRBV27 and TRBJ1-1; D remains unclear. Per germline, CDR1 MNHEY and CDR2 SMNVEV (reference sequence). V shed 2 bases and J shed 3 bases, with 16 bases lying between them. The CDR3 is 16 amino acids. The CDR3 reads CASSLLFSGLHTEAFF. The CDR3 DNA follows: TGTGCCAGCAGTTTACTTTTCTCAGGTTTGCACACTGAAGCTTTCTTT.

The gene calls are TRBV4-1 and TRBJ1-2, with 11 bases identical to TRBD1. This CDR3 comprises 16 residues. From germline, CDR1 is MGHRA and CDR2 YSYEKL. With 4 bases clipped from V and 1 base from J, the junction kept 5 bases outside the gene matches. The CDR3 is CASSPKGQGDNYGYTF. CDR3 sequence (DNA): TGCGCCAGCAGCCCTAAGGGACAGGGGGATAACTATGGCTACACCTTC.

The V call is TRBV15, the J call TRBJ1-5, with 10 bases that match TRBD1. The junction had 6 bases not matched to a gene; V was cut back by 2 bases and J by 2 bases. CDR1 and CDR2 from the germline V gene are LNHNV and YYDKDF (reference sequence). The length of the CDR3 is 17 residues. This CDR3 reads CATSRNDRGQGNQPQHF. In DNA form, the CDR3 reads TGTGCCACCAGCAGAAACGACAGGGGGCAGGGCAATCAGCCCCAGCATTTT.

The rearrangement links TRBV18 to TRBJ2-4, with 9 nucleotides matching TRBD2. J gave up 6 bases and V 0 bases, and 3 bases lay outside the gene matches. CDR1 and CDR2 (germline): KGHSH, LQKENI. The CDR3 totals 15 residues. CDR3 in amino acids: CASSPPGTSLNIQYF. The CDR3 coding sequence is TGTGCCAGCTCACCACCCGGGACTAGCCTAAACATTCAGTACTTC.

Written as DNA, the CDR3 is TGTGCCAGCAGCTTAACATCCCACTATGGCTACACCTTC. Amino acids: CASSLTSHYGYTF. The rearrangement joins TRBV11-1 to TRBJ1-2; no clear D. The CDR3 runs 13 residues. Trimming pared 2 bases from V and 3 bases from J, leaving 7 bases between. Germline V lookup: CDR1 SGHAT, CDR2 FQDESV (reference sequence).